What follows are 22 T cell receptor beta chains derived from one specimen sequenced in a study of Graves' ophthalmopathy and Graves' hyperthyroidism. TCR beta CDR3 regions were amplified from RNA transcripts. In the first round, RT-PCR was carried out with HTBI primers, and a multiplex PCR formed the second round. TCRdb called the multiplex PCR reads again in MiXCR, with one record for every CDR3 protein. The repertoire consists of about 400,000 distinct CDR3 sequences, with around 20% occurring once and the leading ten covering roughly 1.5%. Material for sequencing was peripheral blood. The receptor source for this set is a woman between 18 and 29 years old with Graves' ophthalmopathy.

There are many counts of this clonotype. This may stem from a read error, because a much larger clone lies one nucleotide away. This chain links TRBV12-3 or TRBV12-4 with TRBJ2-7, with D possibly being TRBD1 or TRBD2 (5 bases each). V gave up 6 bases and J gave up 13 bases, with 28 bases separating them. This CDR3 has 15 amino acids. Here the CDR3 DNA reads TGTGCCAGCAGCCGCAGACAGAGGGCACCCCCCGGGCAATACTTC. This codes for CASSRRQRAPPGQYF.

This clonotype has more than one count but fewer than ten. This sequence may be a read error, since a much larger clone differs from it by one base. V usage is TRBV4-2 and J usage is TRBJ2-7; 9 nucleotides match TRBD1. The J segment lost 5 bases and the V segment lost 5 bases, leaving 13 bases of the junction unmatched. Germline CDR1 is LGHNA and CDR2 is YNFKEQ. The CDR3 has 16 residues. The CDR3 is CASSSRQGGSTHEQYF. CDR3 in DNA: TGTGCCAGCAGCTCCCGACAGGGGGGATCGACCCACGAGCAGTACTTC.

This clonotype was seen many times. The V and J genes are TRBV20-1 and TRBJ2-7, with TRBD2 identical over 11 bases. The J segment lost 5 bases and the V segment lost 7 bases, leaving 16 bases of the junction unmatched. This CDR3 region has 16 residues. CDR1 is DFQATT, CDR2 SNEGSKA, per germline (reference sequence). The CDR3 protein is CSVQGEASGRRHEQYF. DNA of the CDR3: TGCAGTGTCCAGGGTGAGGCTAGCGGGAGGAGGCACGAGCAGTACTTC.

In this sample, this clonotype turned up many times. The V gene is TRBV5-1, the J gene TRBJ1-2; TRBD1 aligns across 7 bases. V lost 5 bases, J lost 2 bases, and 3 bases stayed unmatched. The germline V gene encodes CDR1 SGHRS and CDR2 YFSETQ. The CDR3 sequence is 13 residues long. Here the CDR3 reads CASRPQGNYGYTF. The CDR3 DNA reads TGCGCCAGCAGGCCACAGGGGAACTATGGCTACACCTTC.

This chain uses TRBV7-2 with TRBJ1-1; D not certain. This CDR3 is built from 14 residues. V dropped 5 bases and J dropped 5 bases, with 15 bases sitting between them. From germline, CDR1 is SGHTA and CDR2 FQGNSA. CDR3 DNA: TGTGCCAGCAGCCAATCATACGGGTTGACTGAAGCTTTCTTT. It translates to CASSQSYGLTEAFF.

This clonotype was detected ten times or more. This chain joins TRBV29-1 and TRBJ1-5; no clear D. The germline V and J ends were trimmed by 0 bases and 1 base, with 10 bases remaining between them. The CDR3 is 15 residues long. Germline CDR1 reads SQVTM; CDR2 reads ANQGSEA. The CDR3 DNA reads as TGCAGCGTTGAAGATAGGAATTTCAGCAATCAGCCCCAGCATTTT. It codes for CSVEDRNFSNQPQHF.

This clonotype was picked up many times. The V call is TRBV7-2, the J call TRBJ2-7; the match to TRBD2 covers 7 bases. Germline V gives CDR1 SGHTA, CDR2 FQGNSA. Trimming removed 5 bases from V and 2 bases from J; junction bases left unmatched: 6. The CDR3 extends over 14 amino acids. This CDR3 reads CASSQRDGAYEQYF. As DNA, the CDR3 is TGTGCCAGCAGCCAGCGGGACGGTGCCTACGAGCAGTACTTC.

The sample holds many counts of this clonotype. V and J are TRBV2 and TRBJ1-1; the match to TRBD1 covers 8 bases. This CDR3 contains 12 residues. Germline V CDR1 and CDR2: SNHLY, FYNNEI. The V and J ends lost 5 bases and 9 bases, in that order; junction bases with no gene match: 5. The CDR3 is CASSPRQGKAFF. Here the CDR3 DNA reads TGTGCCAGCAGTCCACGACAGGGGAAAGCTTTCTTT.

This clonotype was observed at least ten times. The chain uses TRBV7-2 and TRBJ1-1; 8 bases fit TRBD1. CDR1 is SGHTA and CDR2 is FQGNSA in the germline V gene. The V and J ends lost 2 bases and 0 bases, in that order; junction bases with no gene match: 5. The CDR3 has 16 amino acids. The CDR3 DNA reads TGTGCCAGCAGCTTAAGACAGGGGCAGTTGAACACTGAAGCTTTCTTT. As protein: CASSLRQGQLNTEAFF.

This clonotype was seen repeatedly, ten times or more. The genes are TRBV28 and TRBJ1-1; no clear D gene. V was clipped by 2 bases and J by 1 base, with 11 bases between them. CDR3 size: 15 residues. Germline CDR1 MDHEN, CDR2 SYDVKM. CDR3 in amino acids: CASSLRSRANTEAFF. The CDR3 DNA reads TGTGCCAGCAGTTTACGGTCGCGGGCGAACACTGAAGCTTTCTTT.

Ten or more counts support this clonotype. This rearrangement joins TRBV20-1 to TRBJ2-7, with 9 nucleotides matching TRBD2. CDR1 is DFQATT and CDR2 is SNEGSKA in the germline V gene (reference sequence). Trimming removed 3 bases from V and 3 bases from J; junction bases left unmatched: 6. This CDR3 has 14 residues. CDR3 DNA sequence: TGCAGTGCTAGGGCAGCGGGAGGCTTCTACGAGCAGTACTTC. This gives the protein CSARAAGGFYEQYF.

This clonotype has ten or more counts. In nucleotides, the CDR3 is TGTGCCAGCAGCTCCCTCGGAAGGGGCTCCTACGAGCAGTACTTC. Protein: CASSSLGRGSYEQYF. The rearrangement links TRBV7-8 to TRBJ2-7; D may be TRBD1 (5 bases). The CDR3 is 15 residues long. V was pared by 4 bases and J by 0 bases, with 13 bases between. Germline assignment: CDR1 SGHVS and CDR2 FQNEAQ.

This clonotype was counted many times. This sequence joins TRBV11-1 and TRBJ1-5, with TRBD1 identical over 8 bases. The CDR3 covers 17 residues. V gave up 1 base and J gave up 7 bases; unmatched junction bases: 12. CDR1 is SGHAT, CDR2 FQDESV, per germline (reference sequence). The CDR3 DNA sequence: TGTGCCAGCAGCTTAGGGGCCGGCAGGGGGCCGGGACAGCCCCAGCATTTT. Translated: CASSLGAGRGPGQPQHF.

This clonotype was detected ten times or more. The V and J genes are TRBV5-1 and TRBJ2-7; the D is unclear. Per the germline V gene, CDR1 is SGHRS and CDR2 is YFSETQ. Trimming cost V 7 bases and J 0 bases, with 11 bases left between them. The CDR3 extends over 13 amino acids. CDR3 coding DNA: TGCGCCAGCTCGAAGAGAGACTCCTACGAGCAGTACTTC. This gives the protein CASSKRDSYEQYF.

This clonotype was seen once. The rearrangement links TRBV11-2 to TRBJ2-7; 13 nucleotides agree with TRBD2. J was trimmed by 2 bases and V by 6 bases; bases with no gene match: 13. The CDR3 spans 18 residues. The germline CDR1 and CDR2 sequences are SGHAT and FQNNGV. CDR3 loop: CASRFRTSGSSRTYEQYF. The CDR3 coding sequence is TGTGCCAGCAGATTTAGGACTAGCGGGAGTTCTCGTACCTACGAGCAGTACTTC.

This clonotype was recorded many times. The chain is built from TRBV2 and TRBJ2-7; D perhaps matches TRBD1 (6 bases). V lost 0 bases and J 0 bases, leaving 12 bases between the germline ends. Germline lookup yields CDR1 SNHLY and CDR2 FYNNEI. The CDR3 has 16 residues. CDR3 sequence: CASSEARLGGSYEQYF. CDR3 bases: TGTGCCAGCAGTGAAGCGCGGTTAGGGGGCTCCTACGAGCAGTACTTC.

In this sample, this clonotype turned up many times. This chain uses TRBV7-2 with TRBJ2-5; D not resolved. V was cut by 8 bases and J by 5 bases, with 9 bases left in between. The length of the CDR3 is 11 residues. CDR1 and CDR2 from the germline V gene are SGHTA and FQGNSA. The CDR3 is CASAPSETQYF. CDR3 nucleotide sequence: TGTGCCAGCGCCCCAAGCGAGACCCAGTACTTC.

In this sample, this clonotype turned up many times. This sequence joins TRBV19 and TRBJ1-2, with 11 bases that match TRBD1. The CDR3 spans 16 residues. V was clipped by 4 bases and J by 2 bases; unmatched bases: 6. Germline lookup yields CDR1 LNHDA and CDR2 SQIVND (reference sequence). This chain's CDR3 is CASSTLDRGPNYGYTF. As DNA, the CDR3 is TGTGCCAGTAGTACCTTGGACAGGGGGCCAAACTATGGCTACACCTTC.

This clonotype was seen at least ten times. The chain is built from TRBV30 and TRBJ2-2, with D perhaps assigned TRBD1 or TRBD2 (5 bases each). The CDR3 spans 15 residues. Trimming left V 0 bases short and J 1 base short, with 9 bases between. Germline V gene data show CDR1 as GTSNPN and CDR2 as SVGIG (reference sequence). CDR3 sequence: CAWSVLGGNTGELFF. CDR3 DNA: TGTGCCTGGAGTGTCCTTGGGGGGAACACCGGGGAGCTGTTTTTT. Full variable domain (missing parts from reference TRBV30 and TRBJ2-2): SQTIHQWPATLVQPVGSPLSLECTVEGTSNPNLYWYRQAAGRGLQLLFYSVGIGQISSEVPQNLSASRPQDRQFILSSKKLLLSDSGFYLCAWSVLGGNTGELFFGEGSRLTVL.

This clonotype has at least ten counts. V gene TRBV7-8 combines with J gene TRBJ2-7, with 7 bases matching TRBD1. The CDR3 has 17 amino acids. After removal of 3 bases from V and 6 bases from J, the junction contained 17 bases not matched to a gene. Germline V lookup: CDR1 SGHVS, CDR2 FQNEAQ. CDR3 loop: CASSLDRFIGDHPEQYF. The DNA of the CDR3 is TGTGCCAGCAGCTTGGACAGGTTCATTGGGGACCACCCCGAGCAGTACTTC.

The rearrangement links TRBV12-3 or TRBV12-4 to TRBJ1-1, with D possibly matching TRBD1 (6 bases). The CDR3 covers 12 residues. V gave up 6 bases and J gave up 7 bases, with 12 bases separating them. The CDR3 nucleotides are TGTGCCAGCAGCCCTGGGGGGCGTGAAGCTTTCTTT. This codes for CASSPGGREAFF.

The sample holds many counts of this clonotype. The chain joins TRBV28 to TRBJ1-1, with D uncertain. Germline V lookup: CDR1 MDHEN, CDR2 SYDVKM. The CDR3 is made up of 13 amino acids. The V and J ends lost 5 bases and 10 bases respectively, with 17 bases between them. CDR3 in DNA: TGTGCCAGCAGTGGGTATAAGGCCACCCGAGCTTTCTTT. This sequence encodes CASSGYKATRAFF. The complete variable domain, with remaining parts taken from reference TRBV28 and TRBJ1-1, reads DVKVTQSSRYLVKRTGEKVFLECVQDMDHENMFWYRQDPGLGLRLIYFSYDVKMKEKGDIPEGYSVSREKKERFSLILESASTNQTSMYLCASSGYKATRAFFGQGTRLTVV.